Below are 32 T cell receptor beta chains sequenced from a single sample in a study of PD-1 blockade in mismatch repair-deficient tumors. The protocol was immunoSEQ multiplex PCR, while the TCRdb copy is restricted to in-frame clones and leaves out a portion. The sample consists of about 67,000 clones, around 73% of them appearing once. The sample was peripheral blood, taken 2 weeks after starting pembrolizumab. The receptor source for this set is an adult with mismatch repair-deficient cancer.

This clone was observed a handful of times. The J gene is TRBJ1-2, the V gene TRBV6-5, with D unresolved. The V and J ends lost 10 bases and 8 bases respectively, with 17 bases between them. The CDR3 consists of 12 residues. Germline V gene sequence: CDR1 MNHEY, CDR2 SVGAGI. The CDR3 spells CATKPGVGGYTF. The DNA of the CDR3 is TGTGCCACCAAACCTGGAGTTGGAGGCTACACCTTC.

The rearrangement joins TRBV29-1 to TRBJ1-2; 10 bases match TRBD1. The V segment lost 6 bases and the J segment 4 bases; nucleotides outside the gene matches: 5. The CDR3 is 13 residues long. CDR1 SQVTM and CDR2 ANQGSEA come from the germline V gene. The CDR3 region has the DNA TGCAGCGTCGGGACAGGGGTTACCTATGGCTACACCTTC. Translating it yields CSVGTGVTYGYTF.

The chain carries TRBV7-9 and TRBJ2-3; 7 bases map to TRBD1. Losses at the gene ends were 3 bases for V and 1 base for J; bases not matched to a gene: 1. In germline, CDR1 is SEHNR, CDR2 FQNEAQ (reference sequence). The CDR3 spans 14 residues. CDR3: CASSLQGGTDTQYF. The DNA for the CDR3 is TGTGCCAGCAGCTTGCAGGGGGGCACAGATACGCAGTATTTT.

The rearrangement uses TRBV19 and TRBJ2-3, with 7 bases matching TRBD1. Germline V gene lookup returns CDR1 LNHDA and CDR2 SQIVND (reference sequence). The trim removed 3 bases at V and 4 bases at J, leaving 10 bases unmatched. This CDR3 has 16 amino acids. Written as DNA, the CDR3 is TGTGCCAGTAGTATTGATCCAGGGGGTTATGCAGATACGCAGTATTTT. Amino acid sequence: CASSIDPGGYADTQYF. Using reference TRBV19 and TRBJ2-3 for the parts outside the CDR3, the full variable domain is DGGITQSPKYLFRKEGQNVTLSCEQNLNHDAMYWYRQDPGQGLRLIYYSQIVNDFQKGDIAEGYSVSREKKESFPLTVTSAQKNPTAFYLCASSIDPGGYADTQYFGPGTRLTVL.

V usage is TRBV6-1 and J usage is TRBJ2-5; 8 bases match TRBD2. Germline-derived CDR1 and CDR2 are MNHNS and SASEGT. CDR3 size: 17 residues. Losses at the gene ends were 1 base for V and 9 bases for J; bases not matched to a gene: 16. The CDR3 nucleotides read TGTGCCAGCAGTGAAGGTAGTGGTAGCGGGGCTCCATCAGCCCAGTACTTC. It is translated as CASSEGSGSGAPSAQYF.

This chain links TRBV7-3 with TRBJ2-2; D gene unclear. The germline gives CDR1 SGHTA, CDR2 FQGTGA. Trimming took off 6 bases at V and 3 bases at J, with 11 bases between the two ends. CDR3 length: 14 residues. This CDR3 reads CASRQWPDTGELFF. The CDR3 region has the DNA TGTGCCAGCAGACAGTGGCCTGACACCGGGGAGCTGTTTTTT.

J is TRBJ1-2 and V is TRBV28, with D perhaps matching TRBD1 (5 bases). V shed 11 bases and J shed 2 bases, with 15 bases lying between them. Germline lookup yields CDR1 MDHEN and CDR2 SYDVKM. This CDR3 is 13 amino acids long. The CDR3: CAGWGRRNYGYTF. The CDR3 DNA is TGTGCCGGGTGGGGGAGACGAAACTATGGCTACACCTTC.

V is TRBV7-9 and J is TRBJ1-1, with 8 bases identical to TRBD1. The germline V gene has CDR1 SEHNR and CDR2 FQNEAQ (reference sequence). The CDR3 is 16 residues long. V dropped 5 bases and J dropped 1; count of bases not matched to a gene: 9. The CDR3 nucleotides read TGTGCCAGCAGCCTCCGACAGGGGTCAAGGAACACTGAAGCTTTCTTT. It is translated as CASSLRQGSRNTEAFF.

The chain uses TRBV5-8 and TRBJ1-5, with D perhaps matching TRBD1 (5 bases). Trimming removed 3 bases from V and 5 bases from J, with 6 bases in between. Germline loops: CDR1 SGHTS, CDR2 YDEGEE. The CDR3 consists of 12 residues. The CDR3 region is CASSWGDQPQHF. CDR3 coding DNA: TGTGCCAGCAGCTGGGGGGATCAGCCCCAGCATTTT.

The rearrangement links TRBV6-1 to TRBJ1-5; weak D call: TRBD1 (5 bases). The germline gives CDR1 MNHNS, CDR2 SASEGT. The CDR3 sequence is 15 residues long. The V and J ends lost 7 bases and 0 bases respectively, with 13 bases between them. As DNA, the CDR3 is TGTGCCAGCACCCCGCGGGACTATAGCAATCAGCCCCAGCATTTT. Its translation: CASTPRDYSNQPQHF.

The V call is TRBV13, the J call TRBJ1-2; perhaps TRBD1 as D (6 bases). The CDR3 has 14 amino acids. CDR1 is PRHDT and CDR2 is FYEKMQ in the germline V gene (reference sequence). Between the trimmed V and J ends, which lost 5 bases and 3 bases, there was a span of 13 bases. The CDR3 DNA reads TGTGCCAGCAGCGGGTCAGGGGTTGACTATGGCTACACCTTC. Protein: CASSGSGVDYGYTF.

This chain uses TRBV2 with TRBJ1-5, with TRBD1 as a possible D gene (5 bases). The CDR3 covers 14 residues. In germline, CDR1 is SNHLY, CDR2 FYNNEI. Deletions cut 3 bases from V and 7 bases from J, with 13 bases between. This CDR3 reads CASSDSGEGQPQHF. For the CDR3, the DNA is TGTGCCAGCAGTGATTCGGGGGAAGGACAGCCCCAGCATTTT.

The chain employs TRBV9 and TRBJ2-7; 7 bases match TRBD2. In germline, CDR1 is SGDLS, CDR2 YYNGEE. J gave up 2 bases and V 1 base, and 3 bases lay outside the gene matches. The CDR3 totals 14 residues. CDR3: CASSVLADAYEQYF. In DNA, the CDR3 is TGTGCCAGCAGCGTACTAGCGGACGCCTACGAGCAGTACTTC.

The gene calls are TRBV11-3 and TRBJ2-7; 9 nucleotides align to TRBD1. V was pared by 5 bases and J by 6 bases, with 8 bases of the junction left unmatched. Germline V gene data show CDR1 as SGHNT and CDR2 as YENEEA. This CDR3 has 14 residues. Written as DNA, the CDR3 is TGTGCCAGCAGCCTAGGGACAGGGTACGGCGAGCAGTACTTC. Amino acids: CASSLGTGYGEQYF. Variable domain in full (rest from reference TRBV11-3 and TRBJ2-7): EAGVVQSPRYKIIEKKQPVAFWCNPISGHNTLYWYLQNLGQGPELLIRYENEEAVDDSQLPKDRFSAERLKGVDSTLKIQPAELGDSAVYLCASSLGTGYGEQYFGPGTRLTVT.

CDR3: CADQRLNTGELFF. CDR3 nucleotide sequence: TGTGCCGACCAGAGATTGAACACCGGGGAGCTGTTTTTT. The chain recombines TRBV7-9 with TRBJ2-2; D is unclear. This CDR3 is built from 13 residues. V shed 11 bases and J shed 1 base, with 11 bases lying between them. The germline CDR1 and CDR2 sequences are SEHNR and FQNEAQ (reference sequence). The complete variable domain, with remaining parts taken from reference TRBV7-9 and TRBJ2-2, reads DTGVSQNPRHKITKRGQNVTFRCDPISEHNRLYWYRQTLGQGPEFLTYFQNEAQLEKSRLLSDRFSAERPKGSFSTLEIQRTEQGDSAMYLCADQRLNTGELFFGEGSRLTVL.

V gene TRBV29-1 combines with J gene TRBJ1-5; D uncertain. CDR1 and CDR2 from the germline V gene are SQVTM and ANQGSEA. Trimming removed 3 bases at V and 0 bases at J, with 9 bases between. The CDR3 extends over 14 amino acids. The CDR3 loop reads CSVEPTTSNQPQHF. CDR3 in DNA: TGCAGCGTTGAGCCCACAACTAGCAATCAGCCCCAGCATTTT.

This sequence joins TRBV9 and TRBJ2-3, with D unresolved. CDR3 size: 13 residues. Trimming removed 0 bases from V and 5 bases from J, with 7 bases in between. From germline, CDR1 is SGDLS and CDR2 YYNGEE. The CDR3 DNA is TGTGCCAGCAGCGTAGGTCTTGGAGATACGCAGTATTTT. Amino acids: CASSVGLGDTQYF.

The chain is built from TRBV4-1 and TRBJ2-2; TRBD2 aligns across 9 bases. Germline-derived CDR1 and CDR2 are MGHRA and YSYEKL. The CDR3 is 17 residues long. V shed 4 bases and J 2 bases; nucleotides not matched to a gene: 8. The CDR3 DNA sequence: TGCGCCAGCAGCCCGAATGGGCGGGGGGGAAACACCGGGGAGCTGTTTTTT. Protein sequence: CASSPNGRGGNTGELFF.

The CDR3 sequence: CASSTPTSGLYNEQFF. In DNA, the CDR3 is TGTGCCAGCAGCACTCCAACTAGCGGGTTATACAATGAGCAGTTCTTC. The rearrangement links TRBV9 to TRBJ2-1; 9 nucleotides align to TRBD2. The CDR3 runs 16 residues. Trimming took 4 bases from V and 4 from J; bases not matched to a gene: 9. Germline V gene sequence: CDR1 SGDLS, CDR2 YYNGEE.

The table lists this clone with a count of one. CDR3 coding DNA: TGTGCCAGCAACACTGGGGGCCGTGGGGAGCTGTTTTTT. Its translation: CASNTGGRGELFF. V usage is TRBV7-6 and J usage is TRBJ2-2; maybe TRBD1 (6 bases). The CDR3 is 13 residues long. Looked up from germline, CDR1 is SGHVS and CDR2 is FNYEAQ. V dropped 7 bases and J dropped 8 bases, with 14 bases sitting between them.

This chain joins TRBV27 and TRBJ2-2; TRBD2 might be the D (6 bases). V was shortened by 7 bases and J by 7 bases, with 10 bases between the two germline ends. The length of the CDR3 is 12 residues. Germline-derived CDR1 and CDR2 are MNHEY and SMNVEV (reference sequence). CDR3 protein: CASNSGSGELFF. The CDR3, as DNA: TGTGCCAGCAATTCCGGGAGCGGGGAGCTGTTTTTT.

In its sample, this clone was seen once. The chain is built from TRBV5-8 and TRBJ2-2; no reliable D call. CDR3 length: 13 residues. Germline CDR1 SGHTS, CDR2 YDEGEE. V was trimmed by 4 bases and J by 6 bases, leaving 10 bases between them. The CDR3 nucleotides are TGTGCCAGCAGCCCGCTGGTCTCCGGGGAGCTGTTTTTT. This translates into CASSPLVSGELFF.

This clone turned up a few times. The chain links TRBV7-6 to TRBJ1-2, with 9 bases matching TRBD1. Trimming cost V 5 bases and J 3 bases; bases outside gene matches: 4. The CDR3 is made up of 14 amino acids. CDR1 is SGHVS and CDR2 is FNYEAQ in the germline V gene. The CDR3 loop is CASSPGDRDYGYTF. The CDR3 bases are TGTGCCAGCAGCCCCGGGGACAGGGACTATGGCTACACCTTC.

The V call is TRBV7-3, the J call TRBJ2-1; 12 nucleotides agree with TRBD2. Losses at the gene ends were 3 bases for V and 9 bases for J; bases not matched to a gene: 6. This CDR3 has 15 amino acids. Germline CDR1 reads SGHTA; CDR2 reads FQGTGA. The chain's CDR3 is CASSFVLAGGSEQFF. The CDR3 nucleotides read TGTGCCAGCAGCTTTGTCCTAGCGGGAGGGAGTGAGCAGTTCTTC.

The chain recombines TRBV27 with TRBJ1-1; unclear D gene. This CDR3 comprises 14 residues. Germline-derived CDR1 and CDR2 are MNHEY and SMNVEV (reference sequence). Trimming stripped 0 bases from V and 4 bases from J, with 9 bases between. The CDR3 sequence: CASSLSVRTTEAFF. The CDR3 coding sequence is TGTGCCAGCAGTTTATCAGTTAGGACCACTGAAGCTTTCTTT.

This chain uses TRBV25-1 with TRBJ1-5, with D maybe TRBD1 (6 bases). CDR1 is MGHDK, CDR2 SYGVNS, per germline. V was shortened by 4 bases and J by 9 bases, with 16 bases between the two germline ends. This CDR3 is built from 14 residues. The DNA for the CDR3 is TGTGCCAGCAGTGCGACAGGCGATAAGAGGCCCCAGCATTTT. Encoded protein: CASSATGDKRPQHF.

The rearrangement joins TRBV11-3 to TRBJ2-7; 8 bases are shared with TRBD1. Germline V gene lookup returns CDR1 SGHNT and CDR2 YENEEA. V shed 4 bases, J shed 3 bases, and the junction held 8 bases outside the gene matches. CDR3 length: 15 amino acids. CDR3 in DNA: TGTGCCAGCAGCTCCGTCGGGACAGGAAACTACGAGCAGTACTTC. This translates into CASSSVGTGNYEQYF. Full variable domain (rest looked up from reference TRBV11-3 and TRBJ2-7): EAGVVQSPRYKIIEKKQPVAFWCNPISGHNTLYWYLQNLGQGPELLIRYENEEAVDDSQLPKDRFSAERLKGVDSTLKIQPAELGDSAVYLCASSSVGTGNYEQYFGPGTRLTVT.

The V gene is TRBV6-5, the J gene TRBJ2-7; D ambiguous. This CDR3 spans 12 amino acids. Germline V gene lookup returns CDR1 MNHEY and CDR2 SVGAGI. Trimming left V 9 bases short and J 0 bases short, with 9 bases between. Here the CDR3 DNA reads TGTGCCAGTCGGACCTTCTCCTACGAGCAGTACTTC. Translating it yields CASRTFSYEQYF.

J is TRBJ2-6 and V is TRBV5-6, with 11 bases fitting TRBD1. The CDR3 is 18 residues long. The V gene's germline CDR1 is SGHDT and CDR2 YYEEEE. The trim removed 4 bases at V and 2 bases at J, leaving 8 bases unmatched. The CDR3 coding sequence is TGTGCCAGCAGCCTTAGGACAGGGGGCAGGCCTGGGGCCAACGTCCTGACTTTC. It translates to CASSLRTGGRPGANVLTF.

This rearrangement joins TRBV7-2 to TRBJ1-2, with D uncertain. The CDR3 is 15 residues long. The V gene's germline CDR1 is SGHTA and CDR2 FQGNSA. V was clipped by 2 bases and J by 1 base, with 11 bases between them. The CDR3 here is CASSLTADYNYGYTF. Here the CDR3 DNA reads TGTGCCAGCAGCTTAACGGCAGACTATAACTATGGCTACACCTTC.

This clone was counted only a few times. The CDR3 nucleotides are TGTGCCAGCAGCCCCTTAGGGGGGGACACTGAAGCTTTCTTT. It yields the protein CASSPLGGDTEAFF. The rearrangement uses TRBV7-2 and TRBJ1-1; weak D call: TRBD1 (6 bases). V was cut by 5 bases and J by 3 bases, with 13 bases left in between. The CDR3 consists of 14 residues. Germline loops: CDR1 SGHTA, CDR2 FQGNSA.

This CDR3 is CNTGDTEAFF. The CDR3 DNA reads TGCAATACAGGGGACACTGAAGCTTTCTTT. The chain links TRBV20-1 to TRBJ1-1; 7 bases line up with TRBD1. Germline loops: CDR1 DFQATT, CDR2 SNEGSKA (reference sequence). The CDR3 consists of 10 residues.